This T cell receptor beta chain came from a study of CD8 T cells in Susac syndrome. Deletions cut 0 bases from V and 12 bases from J, with 14 bases between. This CDR3 has 13 residues. CDR1 is MNHEY and CDR2 is SVGAGI in the germline V gene. The RNA, about 0.5 to 1 ug, was put through reverse transcription using random hexamers. A multiplex approach, immunoSEQ multiplex PCR, amplified TCR beta CDR3 across 54 Vbeta and 13 Jbeta. TCRdb reprocessed the immunoSEQ multiplex PCR reads via MiXCR and lists one record per CDR3 protein. Of 150,000 to 200,000 distinct CDR3 sequences listed, approximately 95% are singletons. TCR beta sequencing covered blood CD8+ and CD4+ T cells. Relapsing-remitting disease, either stable or active, was present in the treatment-naive patients who were the multiple sclerosis controls.

This chain connects TRBV6-5 to TRBJ1-1; D gene uncertain. The sample was CD8+ T cells from PBMCs. This clonotype was obtained from a human donor with multiple sclerosis. The CDR3 here is CASSYSRGLETFF. For the CDR3, the DNA is TGTGCCAGCAGTTACTCGAGAGGCCTTGAGACTTTCTTT.